Here is one T cell receptor (beta chain) with its context. Its antigen is unknown. These data belong to a study of T cells after yellow fever vaccination. Overall study findings and caveats: Booster samples showed a return of most primary-vaccination clones (roughly 96% CD4, approximately 88% CD8). On re-exposure, the response was weaker but peaked faster, at day 5 versus 15.

The authors made TCR cDNA by 5'RACE template switching, adding a universal primer site and UMIs. Using its own MiXCR run on the 5' RACE reads, TCRdb lists one record per CDR3 protein. Here the sample spans 450,000 to 550,000 distinct CDR3 sequences, about a fifth being singletons. The length of the CDR3 is 14 residues. Deletions cut 1 base from V and 6 bases from J, with 10 bases between. Germline-derived CDR1 and CDR2 are KGHSY and FQNENV. The chain links TRBV16 to TRBJ2-1; D is uncertain. This receptor was obtained from a man younger than 35 who received the YFV17D yellow fever vaccine. The sequenced sample was PBMCs, obtained 20 to 25 days after the first yellow fever vaccination. As DNA, the CDR3 is TGTGCCAGCAGCCAATTAGGGAACCTCAATGAGCAGTTCTTC. Amino acid sequence: CASSQLGNLNEQFF.